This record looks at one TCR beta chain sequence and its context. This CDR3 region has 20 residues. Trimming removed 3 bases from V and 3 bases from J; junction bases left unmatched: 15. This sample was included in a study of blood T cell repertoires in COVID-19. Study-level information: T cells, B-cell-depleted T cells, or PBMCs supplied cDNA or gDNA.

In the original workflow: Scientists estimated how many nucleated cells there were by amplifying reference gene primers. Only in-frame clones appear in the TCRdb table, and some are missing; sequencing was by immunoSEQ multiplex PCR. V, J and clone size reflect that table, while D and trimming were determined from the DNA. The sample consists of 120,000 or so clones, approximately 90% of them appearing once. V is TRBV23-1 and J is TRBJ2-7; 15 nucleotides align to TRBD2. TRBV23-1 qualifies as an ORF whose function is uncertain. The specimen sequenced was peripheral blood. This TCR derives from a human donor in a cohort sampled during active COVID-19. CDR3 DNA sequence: TGCGCCAGCAGTCACCCGCCGGGCCCGGGACTAGCGGGGGGATTCTACGAGCAGTACTTC. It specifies CASSHPPGPGLAGGFYEQYF.